A single sample gave rise to the 31 T cell receptor beta chains below, sequenced in a study of identical twins. TCRdb fed the 5' RACE reads into MiXCR, producing one record per CDR3 protein. Of roughly 290,000 distinct CDR3 sequences listed, 8% to 9.5% are singletons. These data were also filed under a second study, of yellow fever vaccine responses in identical twins.

The sample consisted of CD8+ T cells sorted from blood. These receptors were taken from a woman aged 18-29 years in good health.

This clonotype turned up a few times. The V call is TRBV5-1, the J call TRBJ2-1; 8 bases fit TRBD2. This CDR3 is built from 18 residues. Germline loops: CDR1 SGHRS, CDR2 YFSETQ. Losses at the gene ends were 0 bases for V and 4 bases for J; bases not matched to a gene: 12. CDR3 residues: CASSLAGLARVGYNEQFF. For the CDR3, the DNA is TGCGCCAGCAGCTTGGCCGGACTAGCCCGAGTGGGGTACAATGAGCAGTTCTTC.

This clonotype was seen repeatedly, ten times or more. The chain joins TRBV29-1 to TRBJ2-1, with 9 nucleotides matching TRBD2. The junction had 11 bases not matched to a gene; V was cut back by 5 bases and J by 9 bases. The germline V gene encodes CDR1 SQVTM and CDR2 ANQGSEA. The CDR3 is 14 amino acids. The CDR3 loop is CSVQGYSGSSEQFF. The CDR3 DNA reads TGCAGCGTTCAGGGTTATAGCGGGAGCAGTGAGCAGTTCTTC.

This clonotype was seen repeatedly, ten times or more. The chain couples TRBV10-3 to TRBJ2-7; no clear D. Germline loops: CDR1 ENHRY, CDR2 SYGVKD. The CDR3 is 15 residues long. V lost 4 bases, J lost 2 bases, and 15 bases lay in between. The CDR3 DNA reads TGTGCCATCAGTGTACCCCACCGCGAACCCTACGAGCAGTACTTC. Protein sequence: CAISVPHREPYEQYF.

The gene calls are TRBV27 and TRBJ2-2; 12 bases align to TRBD2. CDR1 and CDR2 (germline): MNHEY, SMNVEV (reference sequence). The CDR3 spans 21 residues. V lost 5 bases, J lost 6 bases, and 22 bases stayed unmatched. This CDR3 reads CASSPTILAGGLEGYPGELFF. The CDR3 coding sequence is TGTGCCAGCAGTCCAACAATACTAGCGGGAGGCCTCGAGGGATATCCCGGGGAGCTGTTTTTT.

This rearrangement joins TRBV18 to TRBJ2-3, with TRBD1 identical over 7 bases. The CDR3 has 16 residues. Germline V gene lookup returns CDR1 KGHSH and CDR2 LQKENI. The V segment lost 2 bases and the J segment 2 bases; nucleotides outside the gene matches: 7. The CDR3 reads CASSPATGVYTDTQYF. The CDR3 region has the DNA TGTGCCAGCTCACCAGCTACAGGGGTTTACACAGATACGCAGTATTTT. Full variable domain (missing parts from reference TRBV18 and TRBJ2-3): NAGVMQNPRHLVRRRGQEARLRCSPMKGHSHVYWYRQLPEEGLKFMVYLQKENIIDESGMPKERFSAEFPKEGPSILRIQQVVRGDSAAYFCASSPATGVYTDTQYFGPGTRLTVL.

The chain links TRBV28 to TRBJ2-1; weak D call: TRBD2 (6 bases). Germline-derived CDR1 and CDR2 are MDHEN and SYDVKM. V was clipped by 4 bases and J by 5 bases, with 12 bases between them. The CDR3 has 14 residues. CDR3 DNA sequence: TGTGCCAGCAGTTGGGGGACTTTAAACAATGAGCAGTTCTTC. Protein sequence: CASSWGTLNNEQFF.

The table lists this clonotype with a few counts. CDR3 sequence: CASSVYAVPNTGELFF. As DNA, the CDR3 is TGTGCCAGCAGCGTATATGCTGTACCGAACACCGGGGAGCTGTTTTTT. The chain carries TRBV9 and TRBJ2-2; D gene uncertain. V dropped 1 base and J dropped 0 bases, with 10 bases sitting between them. Germline CDR1 is SGDLS and CDR2 is YYNGEE. The length of the CDR3 is 16 residues. Full variable domain (outside the CDR3, taken from reference TRBV9 and TRBJ2-2): DSGVTQTPKHLITATGQRVTLRCSPRSGDLSVYWYQQSLDQGLQFLIQYYNGEERAKGNILERFSAQQFPDLHSELNLSSLELGDSALYFCASSVYAVPNTGELFFGEGSRLTVL.

This clonotype was observed many times. The chain recombines TRBV12-3 or TRBV12-4 with TRBJ1-5; 7 nucleotides match TRBD1. The trim removed 5 bases at V and 11 bases at J, leaving 6 bases unmatched. The CDR3 totals 12 residues. The CDR3 region has the DNA TGTGCCAGCAGTCCCGGGGACAGTACCCAGCATTTT. Its translation: CASSPGDSTQHF.

This clonotype was detected only a few times. The genes are TRBV21-1 and TRBJ2-7. TRBV21-1 is classified as a pseudogene. This CDR3 spans 16 amino acids. The CDR3: CASSKSEDRGPYEQYF. The CDR3 coding sequence is TGTGCCAGCAGCAAATCAGAAGACAGGGGCCCCTACGAGCAGTACTTC.

This clonotype was recorded at least ten times. The chain joins TRBV11-1 to TRBJ2-7, with D possibly TRBD1 on 6 matching bases. V lost 1 base, J lost 2 bases, and 21 bases lay in between. CDR1 and CDR2 from the germline V gene are SGHAT and FQDESV (reference sequence). This CDR3 has 18 residues. The CDR3 protein is CASSLVGIGQLKTYEQYF. For the CDR3, the DNA is TGTGCCAGCAGCTTAGTTGGTATTGGACAGCTAAAAACCTACGAGCAGTACTTC. The full variable domain, rest sourced from reference TRBV11-1 and TRBJ2-7, is EAEVAQSPRYKITEKSQAVAFWCDPISGHATLYWYRQILGQGPELLVQFQDESVVDDSQLPKDRFSAERLKGVDSTLKIQPAELGDSAMYLCASSLVGIGQLKTYEQYFGPGTRLTVT.

The V and J genes are TRBV6-5 and TRBJ2-1; 7 bases are a match to TRBD2. This CDR3 spans 17 amino acids. CDR1 is MNHEY and CDR2 is SVGAGI in the germline V gene. V shed 0 bases and J 0 bases; nucleotides not matched to a gene: 5. CDR3 coding DNA: TGTGCCAGCAGTTACTCCGGGGGGATTCACTCCTACAATGAGCAGTTCTTC. This translates into CASSYSGGIHSYNEQFF.

This clonotype occurred a few times. The chain uses TRBV2 and TRBJ2-1; TRBD1 matches at 8 bases. In germline, CDR1 is SNHLY, CDR2 FYNNEI. The J segment lost 8 bases and the V segment lost 1 base, leaving 10 bases of the junction unmatched. There are 16 residues in the CDR3. CDR3 region: CASSEDPQGGRDEQFF. In DNA, the CDR3 is TGTGCCAGCAGTGAAGATCCACAGGGGGGTCGAGATGAGCAGTTCTTC.

The chain links TRBV28 to TRBJ1-2; the match to TRBD1 covers 7 bases. The J segment lost 4 bases and the V segment lost 7 bases, leaving 3 bases of the junction unmatched. The V gene's germline CDR1 is MDHEN and CDR2 SYDVKM. The length of the CDR3 is 12 residues. The CDR3 loop reads CASTDRVYGYTF. CDR3 bases: TGTGCCAGCACAGACAGGGTCTATGGCTACACCTTC.

This clonotype turned up a few times. The chain is built from TRBV9 and TRBJ2-5; no clear D gene. Trimming took off 3 bases at V and 0 bases at J, with 6 bases between the two ends. The CDR3 has 13 amino acids. Germline-derived CDR1 and CDR2 are SGDLS and YYNGEE. This CDR3 reads CASSAQYQETQYF. The CDR3 bases are TGTGCCAGCAGCGCGCAGTACCAAGAGACCCAGTACTTC. The complete variable domain, with remaining parts taken from reference TRBV9 and TRBJ2-5, reads DSGVTQTPKHLITATGQRVTLRCSPRSGDLSVYWYQQSLDQGLQFLIQYYNGEERAKGNILERFSAQQFPDLHSELNLSSLELGDSALYFCASSAQYQETQYFGPGTRLLVL.

This clonotype has ten or more counts. The V and J genes are TRBV28 and TRBJ2-1; TRBD1 is a possible D gene (6 bases). The CDR3 spans 14 residues. CDR1 MDHEN and CDR2 SYDVKM come from the germline V gene. V dropped 6 bases and J dropped 5 bases, with 14 bases sitting between them. Here the CDR3 DNA reads TGTGCCAGCAGACTTTGGACAGTAGACAATGAGCAGTTCTTC. Its protein is CASRLWTVDNEQFF.

The chain couples TRBV27 to TRBJ1-1, with 7 bases fitting TRBD1. Germline CDR1 is MNHEY and CDR2 is SMNVEV (reference sequence). The CDR3 has 14 residues. Trimming at V came to 5 bases and at J to 5 bases, leaving 8 bases not matched to a gene. The CDR3 spells CASSLDRVFTEAFF. The CDR3 DNA reads TGTGCCAGCAGTCTCGACAGGGTTTTTACTGAAGCTTTCTTT.

The rearrangement joins TRBV6-2 or TRBV6-3 to TRBJ2-1, with 10 bases identical to TRBD2. The CDR3 length is 19 residues. J gave up 7 bases and V 5 bases, and 20 bases lay outside the gene matches. CDR1 is MNHEY, CDR2 SVGEGT, per germline. The CDR3 loop reads CASSLRQVRASGSDNEQFF. The CDR3 DNA sequence: TGTGCCAGCAGTCTACGACAGGTGCGAGCTAGCGGGAGTGATAATGAGCAGTTCTTC.

This clonotype was observed a few times. The CDR3 region is CASSPLGLAGDGNRYEQYF. CDR3 coding DNA: TGTGCCAGCAGTCCCCTGGGCCTAGCGGGAGACGGCAACCGCTACGAGCAGTACTTC. The rearrangement links TRBV6-2 or TRBV6-3 to TRBJ2-7; 10 nucleotides match TRBD2. The CDR3 loop spans 19 amino acids. CDR1 MNHEY and CDR2 SVGEGT come from the germline V gene. The J segment lost 3 bases and the V segment lost 5 bases, leaving 19 bases of the junction unmatched.

This clonotype turned up a few times. V is TRBV28 and J is TRBJ2-4; D gene unclear. There are 14 residues in the CDR3. V lost 2 bases to trimming and J lost 6 bases, with 11 bases between them. The germline V gene encodes CDR1 MDHEN and CDR2 SYDVKM. The CDR3, as DNA: TGTGCCAGCAGTTTAGAGGCGGACCGAAACATTCAGTACTTC. This gives the protein CASSLEADRNIQYF.

The chain couples TRBV4-3 to TRBJ2-2, with a weak D call TRBD2 (5 bases). V was trimmed by 1 base and J by 3 bases, leaving 12 bases between them. Germline V lookup: CDR1 LGHNA, CDR2 YSLEER. The CDR3 covers 16 residues. The CDR3 spells CASSQVPVRDTGELFF. The CDR3 nucleotides read TGCGCCAGCAGCCAAGTACCTGTGCGGGACACCGGGGAGCTGTTTTTT.

This clonotype occurred many times. The chain links TRBV7-8 to TRBJ2-1; possible D gene TRBD1, 6 bases. V was cut by 4 bases and J by 4 bases, with 20 bases left in between. Germline V gene data show CDR1 as SGHVS and CDR2 as FQNEAQ. This CDR3 spans 17 amino acids. The CDR3 reads CASSYPQGSPFYNEQFF. CDR3 DNA: TGTGCCAGCAGCTACCCACAGGGTAGCCCCTTTTACAATGAGCAGTTCTTC. Full variable domain (outside the CDR3, taken from reference TRBV7-8 and TRBJ2-1): GAGVSQSPRYKVAKRGQDVALRCDPISGHVSLFWYQQALGQGPEFLTYFQNEAQLDKSGLPSDRFFAERPEGSVSTLKIQRTQQEDSAVYLCASSYPQGSPFYNEQFFGPGTRLTVL.

This clonotype came up a few times. This chain links TRBV14 with TRBJ2-1, with a weak D call TRBD1 (6 bases). Trimming shortened V by 2 bases and J by 8 bases, and 13 bases separated the two germline ends. Germline lookup yields CDR1 SGHDN and CDR2 FVKESK. The CDR3 totals 14 residues. Written as DNA, the CDR3 is TGTGCCAGCAGCCAACTACAGGGAAACGATGAGCAGTTCTTC. As protein: CASSQLQGNDEQFF.

The chain joins TRBV29-1 to TRBJ2-7; 10 positions match TRBD1. This CDR3 is 14 amino acids long. Germline values: CDR1 SQVTM, CDR2 ANQGSEA. The junction had 8 bases not matched to a gene; V was cut back by 6 bases and J by 3 bases. The CDR3 nucleotides are TGCAGCGTAGCCGGGACAGGGGAGAGCTACGAGCAGTACTTC. Its protein is CSVAGTGESYEQYF.

This clonotype was seen repeatedly, ten times or more. The V call is TRBV20-1, the J call TRBJ2-1; 12 positions match TRBD2. From germline, CDR1 is DFQATT and CDR2 SNEGSKA (reference sequence). J gave up 2 bases and V 0 bases, and 5 bases lay outside the gene matches. The CDR3 consists of 17 residues. The CDR3 reads CSARDPLAGGTYNEQFF. CDR3 bases: TGCAGTGCTAGAGATCCACTAGCGGGGGGAACCTACAATGAGCAGTTCTTC.

This clonotype was seen ten or more times. The gene calls are TRBV4-1 and TRBJ2-1; 9 bases match TRBD1. V dropped 2 bases and J dropped 6; count of bases not matched to a gene: 2. CDR3 length: 14 residues. Per germline, CDR1 MGHRA and CDR2 YSYEKL. The CDR3 DNA follows: TGCGCCAGCAGCCAAATGGACAGGGGCAATGAGCAGTTCTTC. Amino acid sequence: CASSQMDRGNEQFF.

The V and J genes are TRBV11-3 and TRBJ2-2, with 7 bases matching TRBD2. The CDR3 consists of 16 residues. Germline CDR1 reads SGHNT; CDR2 reads YENEEA. Germline trimming cut 4 bases from V and 0 bases from J; bases unmatched to any gene: 5. The DNA for the CDR3 is TGTGCCAGCAGCTCCCGGAGCGGGGCGAACACCGGGGAGCTGTTTTTT. It codes for CASSSRSGANTGELFF.

This clonotype showed up many times. The CDR3 DNA sequence: TGCGCCAGCAGCCCCCGTGAACAGGGGTACAACGAGCAGTACTTC. Translating it yields CASSPREQGYNEQYF. The genes are TRBV5-1 and TRBJ2-7; 7 bases are a match to TRBD1. CDR3 length: 15 residues. CDR1 and CDR2 (germline): SGHRS, YFSETQ. Unmatched junction bases numbered 12, after V lost 4 bases and J lost 5 bases.

The rearrangement links TRBV28 to TRBJ2-3, with 12 bases identical to TRBD2. The CDR3 is 18 amino acids. V shed 3 bases, J shed 0 bases, and the junction held 7 bases outside the gene matches. CDR1 is MDHEN and CDR2 is SYDVKM in the germline V gene. CDR3 DNA sequence: TGTGCCAGCAGTTTTAGACTAGCGGGAGCATCTAGCACAGATACGCAGTATTTT. Translation: CASSFRLAGASSTDTQYF.

This clonotype was observed a few times. The chain is built from TRBV15 and TRBJ1-5; the match to TRBD1 covers 7 bases. Germline V CDR1 and CDR2: LNHNV, YYDKDF (reference sequence). V was pared by 6 bases and J by 5 bases, with 22 bases of the junction left unmatched. The CDR3 covers 19 residues. As DNA, the CDR3 is TGTGCCACCAGAAACTCAGGACAGGATGAATCCACGGACGATCAGCCCCAGCATTTT. It yields the protein CATRNSGQDESTDDQPQHF.

The chain combines TRBV9 with TRBJ2-7; 7 nucleotides line up with TRBD1. V lost 0 bases, J lost 1 base, and 10 bases stayed unmatched. This CDR3 has 17 amino acids. Germline assignment: CDR1 SGDLS and CDR2 YYNGEE. The CDR3 DNA reads TGTGCCAGCAGCGTAGGGGAACACGGGACAGCTTCCTACGAGCAGTACTTC. It is translated as CASSVGEHGTASYEQYF.

This clonotype was seen only once. A much larger clone sits a single nucleotide away, making a read error possible. The V and J genes are TRBV7-8 and TRBJ2-2; D is possibly TRBD2 (5 bases). The CDR3 is made up of 16 amino acids. Trimming stripped 1 base from V and 3 bases from J, with 12 bases between. CDR1 is SGHVS and CDR2 is FQNEAQ in the germline V gene. CDR3 protein: CASSLELGWHTGELFF. DNA of the CDR3: TGTGCCAGCAGCTTAGAACTAGGATGGCACACCGGGGAGCTGTTTTTT.